The 2 T cell receptor beta chains below all came from one sample that was sequenced in a study of blood T cell repertoires in COVID-19. The data were produced by immunoSEQ multiplex PCR, yet TCRdb's version contains in-frame clones alone and is incomplete. The repertoire holds around 270,000 clones, around 90% seen once, with under 3% in the top ten. Material: peripheral blood. The receptors originated from a person aged 18-30 years with COVID-19, enrolled during active disease.

This clone was detected only once. The chain links TRBV2 to TRBJ2-6; 7 bases fit TRBD1. The CDR3 covers 16 residues. V shed 5 bases, J shed 6 bases, and the junction held 10 bases outside the gene matches. CDR1 is SNHLY and CDR2 is FYNNEI in the germline V gene. The CDR3 is CASSPVLTGLANVLTF. CDR3 coding DNA: TGTGCCAGCAGTCCTGTACTGACAGGGTTGGCCAACGTCCTGACTTTC.

The rearrangement joins TRBV6-6 to TRBJ1-2; a weak D match, TRBD1 (5 bases). The CDR3 has 12 residues. Germline CDR1 and CDR2: MNHNY and SVGAGI (reference sequence). The V end lost 7 bases, the J end lost 5 bases, and 11 bases lay between the germline ends. CDR3 sequence reads: CASTEGRYGYTF. CDR3 bases: TGTGCCAGCACAGAGGGGAGGTATGGCTACACCTTC.